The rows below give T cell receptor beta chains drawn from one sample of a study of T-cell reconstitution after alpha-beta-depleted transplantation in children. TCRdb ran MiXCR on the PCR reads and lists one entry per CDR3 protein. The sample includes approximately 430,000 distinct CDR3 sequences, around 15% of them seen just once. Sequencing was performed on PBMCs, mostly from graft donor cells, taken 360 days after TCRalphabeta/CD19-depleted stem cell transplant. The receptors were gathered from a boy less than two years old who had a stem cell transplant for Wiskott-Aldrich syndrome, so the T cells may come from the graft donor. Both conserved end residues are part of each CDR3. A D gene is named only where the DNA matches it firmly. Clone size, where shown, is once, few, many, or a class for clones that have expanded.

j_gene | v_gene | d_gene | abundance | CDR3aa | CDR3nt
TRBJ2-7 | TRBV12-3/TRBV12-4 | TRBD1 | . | CASRPTGDYEQYF | TGTGCCAGCAGGCCGACAGGGGACTACGAGCAGTACTTC
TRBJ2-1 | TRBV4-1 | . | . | CASSPDREAGVFHEQFF | TGCGCCAGCAGCCCTGACAGGGAGGCGGGGGTATTCCATGAGCAGTTCTTC
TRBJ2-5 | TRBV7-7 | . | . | CASSPGSFLPGAQYF | TGTGCCAGCAGTCCAGGGAGTTTTCTCCCGGGAGCCCAGTACTTC
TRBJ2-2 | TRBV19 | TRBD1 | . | CASSIVNRGTGELFF | TGTGCCAGTAGTATTGTCAACAGGGGGACCGGGGAGCTGTTTTTT
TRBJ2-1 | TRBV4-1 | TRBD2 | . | CASSQDRRAREGAAYNEQFF | TGCGCCAGCAGCCAAGATCGCAGGGCGCGGGAGGGAGCAGCCTACAATGAGCAGTTCTTC
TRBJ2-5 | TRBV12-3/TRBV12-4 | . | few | CASTRTDGEETQYF | TGTGCCAGCACCCGGACTGACGGGGAAGAGACCCAGTACTTC
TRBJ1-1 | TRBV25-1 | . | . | CASSELVGKAFF | TGTGCCAGCAGTGAATTGGTAGGGAAAGCTTTCTTT
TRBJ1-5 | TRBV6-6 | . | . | CASMSYVNQPQHF | TGTGCCAGCATGAGTTATGTGAATCAGCCCCAGCATTTT
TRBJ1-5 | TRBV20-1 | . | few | CSARPYSNQPQHF | TGCAGTGCTAGGCCATATAGCAATCAGCCCCAGCATTTT
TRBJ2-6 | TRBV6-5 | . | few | CASSYSRASGANVLTF | TGTGCCAGCAGTTACTCGAGGGCCTCTGGGGCCAACGTCCTGACTTTC
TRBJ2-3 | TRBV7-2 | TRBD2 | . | CASSSLAGGFSSTDTQYF | TGTGCCAGCAGCTCCTTGGCGGGAGGCTTCTCTAGCACAGATACGCAGTATTTT
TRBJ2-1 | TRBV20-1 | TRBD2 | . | CSARTSAYNEQFF | TGCAGTGCTAGGACTAGCGCCTACAATGAGCAGTTCTTC
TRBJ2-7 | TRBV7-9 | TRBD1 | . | CASSNLWDRHSYEQYF | TGTGCCAGCAGCAACCTCTGGGACAGGCACTCCTACGAGCAGTACTTC
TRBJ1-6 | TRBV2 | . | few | CASSADSVANSPLHF | TGTGCCAGCAGTGCCGACAGCGTTGCTAATTCACCCCTCCACTTT
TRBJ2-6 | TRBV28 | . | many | CASSPPSDRANVLTF | TGTGCCAGCAGTCCCCCTTCAGACCGGGCCAACGTCCTGACTTTC
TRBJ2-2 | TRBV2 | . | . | CASRGEWTGELFF | TGTGCCAGCAGAGGGGAGTGGACCGGGGAGCTGTTTTTT
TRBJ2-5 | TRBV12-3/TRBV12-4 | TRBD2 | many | CASSFSVAGETQYF | TGTGCCAGCAGTTTCTCCGTAGCGGGGGAGACCCAGTACTTC
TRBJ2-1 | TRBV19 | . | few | CASSVPSPYNEQFF | TGTGCCAGTAGTGTCCCCTCGCCCTACAATGAGCAGTTCTTC
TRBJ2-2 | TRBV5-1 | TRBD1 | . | CASSWDRGTGELFF | TGCGCCAGCAGCTGGGACAGGGGAACCGGGGAGCTGTTTTTT
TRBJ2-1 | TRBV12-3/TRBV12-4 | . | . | CASSPRSTDNEQFF | TGTGCCAGCAGTCCCAGATCGACTGACAATGAGCAGTTCTTC
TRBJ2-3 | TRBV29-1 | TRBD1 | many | CSVWTGTPDTQYF | TGCAGCGTGTGGACAGGGACGCCAGATACGCAGTATTTT
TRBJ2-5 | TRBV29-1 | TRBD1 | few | CSVLTGGGGETQYF | TGCAGCGTCCTGACAGGGGGCGGGGGAGAGACCCAGTACTTC
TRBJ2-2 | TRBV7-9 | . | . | CASSLRGVGELFF | TGTGCCAGCAGCCTCAGGGGCGTCGGGGAGCTGTTTTTT
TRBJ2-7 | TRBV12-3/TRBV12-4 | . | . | CASSFWGSYYEQYF | TGTGCCAGCAGTTTTTGGGGGTCCTACTACGAGCAGTACTTC
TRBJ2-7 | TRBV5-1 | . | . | CASSPPGGRGSYEQYF | TGCGCCAGCAGCCCTCCGGGGGGCCGGGGGAGCTACGAGCAGTACTTC
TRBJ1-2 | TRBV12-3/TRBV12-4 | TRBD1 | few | CASNRDRGRNGYTF | TGTGCCAGCAACCGAGACAGGGGTAGGAATGGCTACACCTTC
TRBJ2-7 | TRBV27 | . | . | CASSLLFEGAGYEQYF | TGTGCCAGCAGTTTATTGTTCGAGGGAGCCGGCTACGAGCAGTACTTC
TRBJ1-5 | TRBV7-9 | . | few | CASSGPNQPQHF | TGTGCCAGCAGCGGGCCCAATCAGCCCCAGCATTTT
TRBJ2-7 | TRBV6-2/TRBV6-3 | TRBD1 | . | CASSRRDRASYEQYF | TGTGCCAGCAGCCGCCGGGACAGGGCTTCCTACGAGCAGTACTTC
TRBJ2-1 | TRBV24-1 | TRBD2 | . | CATSDAAASGYNEQFF | TGTGCCACCAGTGATGCTGCGGCTAGCGGCTACAATGAGCAGTTCTTC
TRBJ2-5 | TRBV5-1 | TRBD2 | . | CASSHITRGGRETQYF | TGCGCCAGCAGCCATATTACCCGGGGCGGGAGAGAGACCCAGTACTTC
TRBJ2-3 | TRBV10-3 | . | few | CATNSRTSTDTQYF | TGTGCCACCAACAGTCGCACCAGCACAGATACGCAGTATTTT
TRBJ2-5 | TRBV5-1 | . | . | CASSLEGWKTQYF | TGCGCCAGCAGTTTAGAGGGCTGGAAGACCCAGTACTTC
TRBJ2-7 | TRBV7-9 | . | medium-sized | CASSRGGIPLYEQYF | TGTGCCAGCAGCCGAGGAGGGATTCCCCTTTACGAGCAGTACTTC